Shown below are 10 T cell receptor beta chains from a single sample sequenced in a study of T cells after somatic rescue of genetic block. The data were produced by immunoSEQ multiplex PCR, yet TCRdb's version contains in-frame clones alone and is incomplete. The sample comprises 80,000 to 90,000 clones, 70% to 90% of which are singletons, and roughly 1.7% rests with the top ten. Sequencing was performed on peripheral blood mononuclear cells (PBMCs). The receptor source for this set is a woman aged 18-29 years.

This sequence joins TRBV28 and TRBJ2-2; 13 bases are shared with TRBD2. The trim removed 5 bases at V and 2 bases at J, leaving 5 bases unmatched. The CDR3 loop spans 17 amino acids. Germline V gene data show CDR1 as MDHEN and CDR2 as SYDVKM. The CDR3 coding sequence is TGTGCCAGCAGTCCGGGACTAGCGGGACTTAACACCGGGGAGCTGTTTTTT. It is translated as CASSPGLAGLNTGELFF.

The gene calls are TRBV4-2 and TRBJ2-5; 7 bases fit TRBD2. The junction had 7 bases not matched to a gene; V was cut back by 1 base and J by 2 bases. Germline V CDR1 and CDR2: LGHNA, YNFKEQ. The CDR3 has 16 residues. DNA of the CDR3: TGTGCCAGCAGCCAAGGGGGAGGGCAGGGACAAGAGACCCAGTACTTC. This gives the protein CASSQGGGQGQETQYF.

The CDR3 sequence: CASSLQGGADTQYF. The CDR3 DNA reads TGCGCCAGCAGCTTGCAAGGGGGGGCAGATACGCAGTATTTT. The chain joins TRBV5-1 to TRBJ2-3, with D tentatively TRBD2 (7 bases). The germline V and J ends were trimmed by 1 base and 4 bases, with 10 bases remaining between them. The germline V gene has CDR1 SGHRS and CDR2 YFSETQ. This CDR3 contains 14 residues.

The CDR3 DNA sequence: TGTGCCAGCAGCGGTAGCGGGAGTTACGAGCAGTACTTC. The encoded protein is CASSGSGSYEQYF. The V gene is TRBV9, the J gene TRBJ2-7, with 9 bases matching TRBD2. Germline assignment: CDR1 SGDLS and CDR2 YYNGEE. With V trimmed by 3 bases and J by 4 bases, 2 bases remained unmatched. The CDR3 extends over 13 amino acids.

This clone was seen only a few times. V usage is TRBV7-6 and J usage is TRBJ2-5; D unresolved. This CDR3 has 16 amino acids. Trimming cost V 1 base and J 1 base, with 13 bases left between them. The V gene's germline CDR1 is SGHVS and CDR2 FNYEAQ. CDR3 in amino acids: CASSLGVSPPQETQYF. The CDR3 nucleotides read TGTGCCAGCAGCTTAGGGGTTAGCCCGCCCCAAGAGACCCAGTACTTC. The full variable domain, completed using reference TRBV7-6 and TRBJ2-5, is GAGVSQSPRYKVTKRGQDVALRCDPISGHVSLYWYRQALGQGPEFLTYFNYEAQQDKSGLPNDRFSAERPEGSISTLTIQRTEQRDSAMYRCASSLGVSPPQETQYFGPGTRLLVL.

The V gene is TRBV19, the J gene TRBJ2-7, with TRBD1 identical over 9 bases. This CDR3 has 15 amino acids. V was clipped by 3 bases and J by 3 bases; unmatched bases: 6. CDR1 LNHDA and CDR2 SQIVND come from the germline V gene (reference sequence). CDR3 loop: CASSMGTGQLYEQYF. The CDR3 DNA is TGTGCCAGTAGTATGGGGACAGGGCAACTCTACGAGCAGTACTTC.

The chain uses TRBV11-2 and TRBJ2-7; 9 positions agree with TRBD2. Germline CDR1 is SGHAT and CDR2 is FQNNGV. This CDR3 spans 17 amino acids. Trimming took 1 base from V and 4 from J; bases not matched to a gene: 11. CDR3 sequence reads: CASSLAPVSGSFYEQYF. The CDR3 DNA is TGTGCCAGCAGCTTAGCCCCGGTTAGCGGGAGTTTTTACGAGCAGTACTTC. The variable domain in full, completed from reference TRBV11-2 and TRBJ2-7, reads EAGVAQSPRYKIIEKRQSVAFWCNPISGHATLYWYQQILGQGPKLLIQFQNNGVVDDSQLPKDRFSAERLKGVDSTLKIQPAKLEDSAVYLCASSLAPVSGSFYEQYFGPGTRLTVT.

The chain recombines TRBV12-5 with TRBJ2-7; 8 bases agree with TRBD2. Trimming removed 7 bases from V and 0 bases from J; junction bases left unmatched: 5. Germline V gives CDR1 LGHNT, CDR2 FRNRAP. The CDR3 spans 14 residues. The CDR3 coding sequence is TGTGCTAGTGCCTTAGCGGGAACCTCCTACGAGCAGTACTTC. It translates to CASALAGTSYEQYF.

This clone was detected once. The chain uses TRBV9 and TRBJ2-5; TRBD2 agrees at 11 bases. Germline-derived CDR1 and CDR2 are SGDLS and YYNGEE. The CDR3 is 16 residues long. J lost 5 bases, V lost 0 bases, and 6 bases had no gene match. The CDR3 is CASSVELAGVYETQYF. DNA of the CDR3: TGTGCCAGCAGCGTAGAACTAGCGGGAGTGTATGAGACCCAGTACTTC.

The DNA of the CDR3 is TGCGCCAGCAGCTTTAGAGTTATCCCGGAGGGAAAACTGTTTTTT. It codes for CASSFRVIPEGKLFF. The chain recombines TRBV5-1 with TRBJ1-4; D is uncertain. The ends were cut back, 2 bases at V and 10 bases at J, with 18 bases in the middle. The CDR3 consists of 15 residues. Per the germline V gene, CDR1 is SGHRS and CDR2 is YFSETQ. Together with reference TRBV5-1 and TRBJ1-4, the CDR3 gives the full variable domain: KAGVTQTPRYLIKTRGQQVTLSCSPISGHRSVSWYQQTPGQGLQFLFEYFSETQRNKGNFPGRFSGRQFSNSRSEMNVSTLELGDSALYLCASSFRVIPEGKLFFGSGTQLSVL.